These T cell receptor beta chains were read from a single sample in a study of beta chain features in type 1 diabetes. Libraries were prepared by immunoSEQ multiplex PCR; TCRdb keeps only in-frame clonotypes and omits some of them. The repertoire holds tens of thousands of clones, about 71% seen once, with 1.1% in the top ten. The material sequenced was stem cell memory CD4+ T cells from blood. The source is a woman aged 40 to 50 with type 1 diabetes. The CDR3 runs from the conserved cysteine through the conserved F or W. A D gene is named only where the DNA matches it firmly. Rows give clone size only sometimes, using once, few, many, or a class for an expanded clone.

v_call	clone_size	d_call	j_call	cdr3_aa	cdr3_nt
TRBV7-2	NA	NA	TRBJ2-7	CASSLWGRNEQYF	TGTGCCAGCAGCTTATGGGGGCGAAACGAGCAGTACTTC
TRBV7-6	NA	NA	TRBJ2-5	CASSFTGEQETQYF	TGTGCCAGCAGCTTCACGGGGGAGCAAGAGACCCAGTACTTC
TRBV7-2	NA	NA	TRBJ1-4	CASSLLGQTNEKLFF	TGTGCCAGCAGCCTCTTAGGACAGACTAATGAAAAACTGTTTTTT
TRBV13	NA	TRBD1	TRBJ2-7	CASSRGQGNYEQYF	TGTGCCAGCAGCCGAGGACAGGGGAACTACGAGCAGTACTTC
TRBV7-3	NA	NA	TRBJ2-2	CASRQGAAVAGGELFF	TGTGCCAGCAGGCAAGGGGCGGCGGTCGCCGGCGGGGAGCTGTTTTTT
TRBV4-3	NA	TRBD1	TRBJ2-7	CASSFRDRTNSPYYEQYF	TGCGCCAGCAGCTTCCGGGACAGGACAAATTCCCCTTACTACGAGCAGTACTTC
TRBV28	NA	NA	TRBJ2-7	CASRHEASYEQYF	TGTGCCAGCCGACATGAAGCCTCCTACGAGCAGTACTTC
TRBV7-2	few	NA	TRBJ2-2	CASSRKQGANTGELFF	TGTGCCAGCAGCCGCAAGCAAGGAGCGAACACCGGGGAGCTGTTTTTT
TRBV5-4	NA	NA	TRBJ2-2	CASSSGTLDTGELFF	TGTGCCAGCAGCTCCGGGACTCTCGACACCGGGGAGCTGTTTTTT
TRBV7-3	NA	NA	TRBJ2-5	CASSLSGVGQETQYF	TGTGCCAGCAGCTTATCGGGGGTTGGACAAGAGACCCAGTACTTC
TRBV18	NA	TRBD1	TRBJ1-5	CASHEDRDAQPQHF	TGTGCCAGCCACGAAGACAGGGACGCTCAGCCCCAGCATTTT
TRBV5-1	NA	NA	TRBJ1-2	CASSSGQPPGYGYTF	TGCGCCAGCAGCTCCGGACAGCCACCTGGCTATGGCTACACCTTC
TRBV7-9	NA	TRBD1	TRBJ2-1	CASSKYTGADYNEQFF	TGTGCCAGCAGCAAATACACAGGGGCTGACTACAATGAGCAGTTCTTC
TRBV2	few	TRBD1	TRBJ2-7	CASSEAGTGPYEQYF	TGTGCCAGCAGTGAAGCGGGGACAGGGCCCTACGAGCAGTACTTC
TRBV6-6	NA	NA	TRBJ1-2	CASSPTVPGYGYTF	TGTGCCAGCAGTCCCACCGTTCCGGGGTATGGCTACACCTTC
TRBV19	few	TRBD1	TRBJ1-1	CASSRDRDTEAFF	TGTGCCAGTAGTAGGGACAGGGACACTGAAGCTTTCTTT
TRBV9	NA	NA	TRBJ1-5	CASSVGDYSNQPQHF	TGTGCCAGCAGCGTAGGAGACTATAGCAATCAGCCCCAGCATTTT
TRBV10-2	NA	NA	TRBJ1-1	CASRRDPRIDTEAFF	TGCGCCAGCAGGAGGGATCCCCGAATTGACACTGAAGCTTTCTTT
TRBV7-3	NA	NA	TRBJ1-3	CASSLGGRHDHTIYF	TGTGCCAGCAGCTTAGGAGGGCGACACGATCACACCATATATTTT
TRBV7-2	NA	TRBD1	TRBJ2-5	CASSFRTGGRETQYF	TGTGCCAGCAGCTTCAGGACAGGGGGCAGAGAGACCCAGTACTTC
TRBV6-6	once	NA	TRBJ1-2	CASSYSTQGGGYTF	TGTGCCAGCAGTTACTCGACACAGGGCGGAGGCTACACCTTC
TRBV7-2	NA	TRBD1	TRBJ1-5	CASSPTGGPNQPQHF	TGTGCCAGCAGCCCAACAGGGGGCCCCAATCAGCCCCAGCATTTT
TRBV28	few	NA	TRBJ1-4	CASSSPLATNEKLFF	TGTGCCAGCAGTTCCCCCCTTGCAACTAATGAAAAACTGTTTTTT
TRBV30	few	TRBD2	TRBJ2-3	CAWSVPTSADTQYF	TGTGCCTGGAGTGTACCAACTAGCGCAGATACGCAGTATTTT
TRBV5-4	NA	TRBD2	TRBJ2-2	CASSQGTSGGLGTGELFF	TGTGCCAGCAGCCAGGGGACTAGCGGGGGATTAGGCACCGGGGAGCTGTTTTTT
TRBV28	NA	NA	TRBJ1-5	CASKYNSNQPQHF	TGTGCCAGCAAATATAATAGCAATCAGCCCCAGCATTTT
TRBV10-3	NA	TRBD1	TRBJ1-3	CAISPAGGAYGNTIYF	TGTGCCATCAGCCCTGCAGGGGGCGCTTATGGAAACACCATATATTTT
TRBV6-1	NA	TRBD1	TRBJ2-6	CASSVGQWGSGANVLTF	TGTGCCAGCAGTGTGGGACAGTGGGGCTCTGGGGCCAACGTCCTGACTTTC